The 15 T cell receptor beta chains listed next were all sequenced from one sample in a study of beta chain features in type 1 diabetes. Study-wide points: All four CD4+ subsets of Type 1 diabetes patients contained TCRB CDR3s that were moderately but significantly shorter.

These receptors have no known antigen. Expressed TCRB transcripts were sequenced after all isolated RNA was converted to cDNA. Clones were read by immunoSEQ multiplex PCR, and TCRdb kept only the in-frame ones, dropping some. The sample includes about 150,000 clones, less than 10% of them seen just once. The sample was central memory CD4+ T cells from blood. These receptor sequences come from a man aged 18 to 30 with type 1 diabetes.

This clone was recorded a few times. The rearrangement joins TRBV7-9 to TRBJ1-1, with unresolved D. The CDR3 is 13 amino acids. V gave up 1 base and J gave up 1 base, with 4 bases separating them. Germline lookup yields CDR1 SEHNR and CDR2 FQNEAQ (reference sequence). The CDR3 nucleotides read TGTGCCAGCAGCTTAGTCGGGAACACTGAAGCTTTCTTT. Translating it yields CASSLVGNTEAFF.

This clone was seen a handful of times. The V gene is TRBV7-9, the J gene TRBJ2-5; D possibly corresponds to TRBD2 (6 bases). The V gene lost 5 bases and the J gene lost 5 bases, with 12 bases spanning the gap. CDR1 SEHNR and CDR2 FQNEAQ come from the germline V gene (reference sequence). The length of the CDR3 is 13 residues. The DNA for the CDR3 is TGTGCCAGCAGCCTCGCGGGGTGGGAGACCCAGTACTTC. Translated, it gives CASSLAGWETQYF.

This clone was counted at least ten times. This chain joins TRBV27 and TRBJ2-1; 7 positions agree with TRBD1. The CDR3 has 13 residues. V was clipped by 5 bases and J by 5 bases; unmatched bases: 3. Germline values: CDR1 MNHEY, CDR2 SMNVEV (reference sequence). The DNA for the CDR3 is TGTGCCAGCAGTCATGGGACAGACAATGAGCAGTTCTTC. It specifies CASSHGTDNEQFF.

The chain joins TRBV5-4 to TRBJ2-1; no clear D. Trimming cost V 4 bases and J 9 bases, with 11 bases left between them. Germline V gene lookup returns CDR1 SGHNT and CDR2 YYREEE (reference sequence). The CDR3 runs to 12 residues. As DNA, the CDR3 is TGTGCCAGCAGCGCGAATCGCGGTGAGCAGTTCTTC. Protein product: CASSANRGEQFF.

The rearrangement links TRBV6-5 to TRBJ2-3; 7 bases map to TRBD1. CDR3 length: 15 amino acids. The ends lost 6 bases at V and 3 bases at J; junction bases unmatched: 9. Germline V gene sequence: CDR1 MNHEY, CDR2 SVGAGI. The CDR3 here is CASSLTQGRTDTQYF. DNA of the CDR3: TGTGCCAGCAGCCTAACACAGGGGAGAACAGATACGCAGTATTTT.

This clone was recorded once. The chain is built from TRBV4-2 and TRBJ2-1, with 9 bases fitting TRBD2. Germline assignment: CDR1 LGHNA and CDR2 YNFKEQ. This CDR3 comprises 16 residues. The V and J ends lost 5 bases and 10 bases, in that order; junction bases with no gene match: 15. The CDR3 sequence: CASSSIIASGIEEQFF. Written as DNA, the CDR3 is TGTGCCAGCAGCTCCATAATTGCTAGCGGGATAGAAGAGCAGTTCTTC.

Only a few counts were recorded for this clone. The chain recombines TRBV28 with TRBJ1-6; 7 positions match TRBD1. After removal of 6 bases from V and 7 bases from J, the junction contained 9 bases not matched to a gene. Germline CDR1 reads MDHEN; CDR2 reads SYDVKM. This CDR3 is 15 amino acids long. CDR3 protein: CASSNPTGRNSPLHF. CDR3 nucleotides: TGTGCCAGCAGCAACCCGACAGGGCGGAATTCACCCCTCCACTTT.

The rearrangement links TRBV7-9 to TRBJ2-5, with 8 nucleotides matching TRBD1. CDR3 length: 13 amino acids. V was clipped by 6 bases and J by 1 base; unmatched bases: 1. CDR1 is SEHNR, CDR2 FQNEAQ, per germline (reference sequence). The CDR3 sequence is CASRQGVQETQYF. The CDR3, as DNA: TGTGCCAGCAGACAGGGGGTCCAAGAGACCCAGTACTTC.

This clone occurred a few times. The chain uses TRBV7-6 and TRBJ2-5, with 8 bases lining up with TRBD2. CDR3 length: 15 amino acids. Germline CDR1 and CDR2: SGHVS and FNYEAQ. V lost 1 base to trimming and J lost 4 bases; unmatched junction nucleotides: 5. This CDR3 reads CASSLGGTRAETQYF. CDR3 DNA: TGTGCCAGCAGCTTAGGTGGGACTAGGGCAGAGACCCAGTACTTC. Together with reference TRBV7-6 and TRBJ2-5, the CDR3 gives the full variable domain: GAGVSQSPRYKVTKRGQDVALRCDPISGHVSLYWYRQALGQGPEFLTYFNYEAQQDKSGLPNDRFSAERPEGSISTLTIQRTEQRDSAMYRCASSLGGTRAETQYFGPGTRLLVL.

The chain couples TRBV5-1 to TRBJ2-1, with TRBD1 as a possible D gene (6 bases). Germline V lookup: CDR1 SGHRS, CDR2 YFSETQ. V lost 0 bases and J 7 bases, leaving 17 bases between the germline ends. The CDR3 is made up of 16 amino acids. DNA for the CDR3: TGCGCCAGCAGCTTGGAATTGACAGGCCTGGGGAATGAGCAGTTCTTC. Translated, it gives CASSLELTGLGNEQFF.

The sample holds a few counts of this clone. This chain joins TRBV5-1 and TRBJ2-6; no firm D call. CDR3 size: 13 residues. Deletions cut 2 bases from V and 4 bases from J, with 4 bases between. The germline V gene encodes CDR1 SGHRS and CDR2 YFSETQ. The CDR3 DNA reads TGCGCCAGCAGCTTCCAAGGGGCCAACGTCCTGACTTTC. This codes for CASSFQGANVLTF.

On this clone itself: The junction and the germline gene differ at one end; a read error may be behind it. The rearrangement joins TRBV5-1 to TRBJ2-7; 11 nucleotides match TRBD1. The CDR3 spans 13 residues. Germline values: CDR1 SGHRS, CDR2 YFSETQ. The CDR3 spells CASSFDPGTGGEF. The CDR3 region has the DNA TGCGCCAGCAGCTTCGACCCCGGGACAGGGGGTGAATTC.

This clone was detected a few times. The chain combines TRBV7-8 with TRBJ2-1; D is ambiguous. The CDR3 covers 12 residues. Germline V gives CDR1 SGHVS, CDR2 FQNEAQ. Trimming left V 1 base short and J 13 bases short, with 11 bases between. The CDR3 bases are TGTGCCAGCAGCTTAGATTACGCGTTCCAGTTCTTC. Its protein product is CASSLDYAFQFF.

This sequence joins TRBV11-3 and TRBJ2-5; 9 nucleotides agree with TRBD2. Germline trimming cut 4 bases from V and 4 bases from J; bases unmatched to any gene: 10. The CDR3 sequence is 16 residues long. Looked up from germline, CDR1 is SGHNT and CDR2 is YENEEA. The chain's CDR3 is CASSWGGLAGSETQYF. The DNA for the CDR3 is TGTGCCAGCAGCTGGGGGGGGCTAGCGGGGTCAGAGACCCAGTACTTC. The full variable domain, its missing parts supplied by reference TRBV11-3 and TRBJ2-5, is EAGVVQSPRYKIIEKKQPVAFWCNPISGHNTLYWYLQNLGQGPELLIRYENEEAVDDSQLPKDRFSAERLKGVDSTLKIQPAELGDSAVYLCASSWGGLAGSETQYFGPGTRLLVL.

The rearrangement links TRBV28 to TRBJ2-5, with 12 positions matching TRBD2. The CDR3 loop spans 15 amino acids. Trimming removed 7 bases from V and 2 bases from J; junction bases left unmatched: 5. Germline V gene lookup returns CDR1 MDHEN and CDR2 SYDVKM. CDR3 amino acids: CASIPTSGRQETQYF. CDR3 nucleotides: TGTGCCAGCATACCGACTAGCGGGAGACAAGAGACCCAGTACTTC.